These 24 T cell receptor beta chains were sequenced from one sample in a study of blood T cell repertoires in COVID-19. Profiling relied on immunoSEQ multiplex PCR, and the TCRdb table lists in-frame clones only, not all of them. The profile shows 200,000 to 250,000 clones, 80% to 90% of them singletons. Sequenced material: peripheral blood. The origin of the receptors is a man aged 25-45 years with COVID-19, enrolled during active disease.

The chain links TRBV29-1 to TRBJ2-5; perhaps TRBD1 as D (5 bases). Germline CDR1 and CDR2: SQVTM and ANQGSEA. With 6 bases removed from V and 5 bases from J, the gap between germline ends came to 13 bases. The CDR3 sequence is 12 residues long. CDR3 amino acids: CSVVPTVETQYF. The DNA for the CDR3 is TGCAGCGTAGTTCCGACAGTGGAGACCCAGTACTTC.

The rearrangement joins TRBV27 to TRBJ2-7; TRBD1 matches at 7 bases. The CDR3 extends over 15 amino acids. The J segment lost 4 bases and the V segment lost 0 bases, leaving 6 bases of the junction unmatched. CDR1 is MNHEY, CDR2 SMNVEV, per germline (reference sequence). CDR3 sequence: CASSLSRQGGYEQYF. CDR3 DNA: TGTGCCAGCAGTTTATCCCGACAGGGTGGTTACGAGCAGTACTTC.

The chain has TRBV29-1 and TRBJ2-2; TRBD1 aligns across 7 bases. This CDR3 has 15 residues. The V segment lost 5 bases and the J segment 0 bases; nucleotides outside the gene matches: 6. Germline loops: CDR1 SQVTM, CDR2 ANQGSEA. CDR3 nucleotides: TGCAGCGTTCCGGGACAGCCAACGAACACCGGGGAGCTGTTTTTT. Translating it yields CSVPGQPTNTGELFF.

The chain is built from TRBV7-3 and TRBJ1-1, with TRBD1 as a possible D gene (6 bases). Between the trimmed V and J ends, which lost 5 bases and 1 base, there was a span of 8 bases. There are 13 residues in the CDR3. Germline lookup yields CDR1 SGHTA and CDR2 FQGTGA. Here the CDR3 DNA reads TGTGCCAGCAGCCAGGGGAGGAACACTGAAGCTTTCTTT. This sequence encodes CASSQGRNTEAFF.

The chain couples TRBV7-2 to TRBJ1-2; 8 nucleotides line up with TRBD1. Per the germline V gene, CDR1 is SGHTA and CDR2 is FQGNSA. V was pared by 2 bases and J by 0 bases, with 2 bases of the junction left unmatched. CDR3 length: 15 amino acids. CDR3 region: CASSLSGGPNYGYTF. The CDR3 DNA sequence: TGTGCCAGCAGCTTATCAGGGGGCCCTAACTATGGCTACACCTTC.

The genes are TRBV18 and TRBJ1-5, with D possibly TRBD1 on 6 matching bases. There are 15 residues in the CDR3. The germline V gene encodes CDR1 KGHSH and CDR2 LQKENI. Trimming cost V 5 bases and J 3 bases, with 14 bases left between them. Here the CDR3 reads CASSDRFSANQPQHF. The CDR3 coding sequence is TGTGCCAGCTCAGACAGGTTTTCCGCCAATCAGCCCCAGCATTTT.

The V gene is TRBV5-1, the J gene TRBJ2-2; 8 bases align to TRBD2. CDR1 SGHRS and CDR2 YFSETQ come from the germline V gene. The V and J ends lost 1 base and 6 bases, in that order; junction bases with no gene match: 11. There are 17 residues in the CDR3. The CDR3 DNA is TGCGCCAGCAGCTTGTTACCGGGACTAGGAATTGCCGGGGAGCTGTTTTTT. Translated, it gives CASSLLPGLGIAGELFF.

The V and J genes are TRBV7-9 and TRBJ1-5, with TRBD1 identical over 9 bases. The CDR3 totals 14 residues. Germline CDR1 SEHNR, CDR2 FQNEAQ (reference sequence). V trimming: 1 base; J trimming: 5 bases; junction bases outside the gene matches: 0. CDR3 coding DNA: TGTGCCAGCAGCTTAGGGACAGGGGATCAGCCCCAGCATTTT. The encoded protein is CASSLGTGDQPQHF.

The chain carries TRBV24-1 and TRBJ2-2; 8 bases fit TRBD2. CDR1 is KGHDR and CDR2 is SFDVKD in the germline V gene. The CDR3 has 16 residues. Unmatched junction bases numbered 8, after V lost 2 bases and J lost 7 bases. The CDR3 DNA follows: TGTGCCACCAGTGATTCTGGGACTAGGGGACGCGGGGAGCTGTTTTTT. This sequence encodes CATSDSGTRGRGELFF.

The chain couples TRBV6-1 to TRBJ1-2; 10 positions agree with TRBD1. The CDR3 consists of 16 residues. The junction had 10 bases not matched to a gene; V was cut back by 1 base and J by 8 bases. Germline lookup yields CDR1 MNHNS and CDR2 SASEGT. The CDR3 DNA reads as TGTGCCAGCAGTGAAGTGTTGGGACAGGGGTCTGAAGGCTACACCTTC. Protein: CASSEVLGQGSEGYTF.

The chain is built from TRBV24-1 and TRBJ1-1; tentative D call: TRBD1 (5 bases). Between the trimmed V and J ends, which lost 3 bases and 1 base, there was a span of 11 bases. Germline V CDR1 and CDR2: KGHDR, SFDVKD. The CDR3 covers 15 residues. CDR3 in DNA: TGTGCCACCAGTGATACCCGAAGGGGGAACACTGAAGCTTTCTTT. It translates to CATSDTRRGNTEAFF.

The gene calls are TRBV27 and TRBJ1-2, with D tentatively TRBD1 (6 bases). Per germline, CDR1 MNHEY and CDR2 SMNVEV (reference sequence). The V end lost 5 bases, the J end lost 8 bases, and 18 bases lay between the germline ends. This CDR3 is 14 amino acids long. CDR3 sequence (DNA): TGTGCCAGCAGTCCATTCAACAGGGAAGAGGGCTACACCTTC. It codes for CASSPFNREEGYTF.

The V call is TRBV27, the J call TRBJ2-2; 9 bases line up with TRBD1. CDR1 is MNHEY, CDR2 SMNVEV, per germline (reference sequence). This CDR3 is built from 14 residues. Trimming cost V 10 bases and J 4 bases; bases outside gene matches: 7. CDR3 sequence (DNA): TGTGCCACGGGGGACAGGGATACCACCGGGGAGCTGTTTTTT. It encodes CATGDRDTTGELFF.

The CDR3 nucleotides are TGTGCCAGCAGCCACGCAGATGAAAAACTGTTTTTT. It specifies CASSHADEKLFF. The chain recombines TRBV6-2 or TRBV6-3 with TRBJ1-4, with D hard to call. CDR3 length: 12 amino acids. V dropped 6 bases and J dropped 6 bases, with 8 bases sitting between them. Germline V gene sequence: CDR1 MNHEY, CDR2 SVGEGT.

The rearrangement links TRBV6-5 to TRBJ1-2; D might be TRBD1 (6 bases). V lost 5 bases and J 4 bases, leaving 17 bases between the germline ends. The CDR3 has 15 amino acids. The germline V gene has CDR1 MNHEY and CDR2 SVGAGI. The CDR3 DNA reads TGTGCCAGCAGTCGAGACAGGACCACTTTCTATGGCTACACCTTC. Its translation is CASSRDRTTFYGYTF.

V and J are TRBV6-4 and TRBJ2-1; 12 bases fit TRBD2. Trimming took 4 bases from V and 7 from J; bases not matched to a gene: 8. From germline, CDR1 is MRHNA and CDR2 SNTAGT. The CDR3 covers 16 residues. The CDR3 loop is CASSVLAGGPKNEQFF. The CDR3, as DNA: TGTGCCAGCAGTGTCCTAGCGGGAGGGCCGAAAAATGAGCAGTTCTTC.

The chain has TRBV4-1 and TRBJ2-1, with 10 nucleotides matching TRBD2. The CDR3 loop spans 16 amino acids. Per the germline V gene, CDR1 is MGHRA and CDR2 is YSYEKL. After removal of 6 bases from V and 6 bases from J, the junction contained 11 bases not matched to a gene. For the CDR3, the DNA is TGCGCCAGCAGTCTTACCCTAGCGGGAGCATTCAATGAGCAGTTCTTC. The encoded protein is CASSLTLAGAFNEQFF.

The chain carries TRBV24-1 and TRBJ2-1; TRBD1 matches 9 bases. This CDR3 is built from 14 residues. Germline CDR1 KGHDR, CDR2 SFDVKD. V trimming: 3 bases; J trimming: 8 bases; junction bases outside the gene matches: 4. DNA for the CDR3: TGTGCCACCAGTGATCCGGGACAGGGCTATGAGCAGTTCTTC. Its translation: CATSDPGQGYEQFF.

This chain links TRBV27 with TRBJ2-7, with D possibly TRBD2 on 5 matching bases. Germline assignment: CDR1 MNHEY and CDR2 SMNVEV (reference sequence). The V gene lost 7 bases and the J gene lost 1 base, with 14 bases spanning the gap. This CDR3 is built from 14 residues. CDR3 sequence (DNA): TGTGCCAGCAAGCAGGTTAGGAGGTCCTACGAGCAGTACTTC. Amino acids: CASKQVRRSYEQYF.

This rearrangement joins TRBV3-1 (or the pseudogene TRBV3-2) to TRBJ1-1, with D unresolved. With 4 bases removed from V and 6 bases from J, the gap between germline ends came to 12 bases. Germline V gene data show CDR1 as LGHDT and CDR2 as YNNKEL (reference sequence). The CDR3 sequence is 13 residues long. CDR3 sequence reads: CASSPNNPAEAFF. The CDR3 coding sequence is TGTGCCAGCAGCCCCAACAACCCCGCTGAAGCTTTCTTT.

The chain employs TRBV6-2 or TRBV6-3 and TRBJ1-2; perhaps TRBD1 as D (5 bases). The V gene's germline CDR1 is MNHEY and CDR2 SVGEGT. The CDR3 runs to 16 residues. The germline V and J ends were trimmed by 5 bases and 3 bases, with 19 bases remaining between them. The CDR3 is CASSRRAIDSYYGYTF. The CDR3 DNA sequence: TGTGCCAGCAGTCGCCGGGCCATTGACAGTTACTATGGCTACACCTTC.

CDR3 region: CASSLSGGSGYEQYF. CDR3 nucleotide sequence: TGTGCCAGCAGTTTATCCGGTGGATCGGGATACGAGCAGTACTTC. The V gene is TRBV27, the J gene TRBJ2-7; perhaps TRBD2 as D (5 bases). CDR1 is MNHEY and CDR2 is SMNVEV in the germline V gene (reference sequence). Trimming cost V 0 bases and J 4 bases, with 13 bases left between them. The CDR3 covers 15 residues.

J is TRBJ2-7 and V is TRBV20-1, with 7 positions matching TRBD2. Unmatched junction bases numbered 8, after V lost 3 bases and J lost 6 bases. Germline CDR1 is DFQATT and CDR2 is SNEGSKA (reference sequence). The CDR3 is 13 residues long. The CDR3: CSASSGGMGEQYF. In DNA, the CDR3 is TGCAGTGCTAGTTCGGGGGGAATGGGCGAGCAGTACTTC.

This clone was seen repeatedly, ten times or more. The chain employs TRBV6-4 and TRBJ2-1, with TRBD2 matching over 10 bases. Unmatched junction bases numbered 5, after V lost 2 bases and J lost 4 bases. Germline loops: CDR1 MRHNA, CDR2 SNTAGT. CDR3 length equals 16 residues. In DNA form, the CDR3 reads TGTGCCAGCAGTGACGAAGCGGGGGGGCAATACAATGAGCAGTTCTTC. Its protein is CASSDEAGGQYNEQFF.